The 7 T cell receptor beta chains below were found in one sample sequenced in a study of beta chain features in type 1 diabetes. Study findings and constraints: All four CD4+ subsets of Type 1 diabetes patients contained TCRB CDR3s that were moderately but significantly shorter.

Expressed TCRB transcripts were sequenced because the entire RNA isolate underwent reverse transcription. Assay: immunoSEQ multiplex PCR; the TCRdb copy retains only in-frame clones and omits some. Seen here are under 350,000 clones, more than 13% observed once, and the top ten hold 0.015% to 0.02%. No antigens are known for them. The sequenced sample consisted of naive CD4+ T cells from blood. Every receptor here comes from a man under 40 with type 1 diabetes.

This clone was detected only a few times. This chain links TRBV5-1 with TRBJ2-5; TRBD1 is a possible D gene (6 bases). Deletions cut 4 bases from V and 4 bases from J, with 14 bases between. Looked up from germline, CDR1 is SGHRS and CDR2 is YFSETQ. There are 14 residues in the CDR3. The CDR3 region is CASSTAVGGETQYF. CDR3 nucleotides: TGCGCCAGCAGCACAGCGGTAGGGGGAGAGACCCAGTACTTC.

This sequence joins TRBV7-8 and TRBJ2-1, with TRBD2 identical over 9 bases. Germline CDR1 and CDR2: SGHVS and FQNEAQ. The length of the CDR3 is 13 residues. V gave up 4 bases and J gave up 12 bases; unmatched junction bases: 7. CDR3 nucleotides: TGTGCCAGCAGCTCGGGACTAGCCCGAGCGCAGTTCTTC. Translation gives CASSSGLARAQFF.

V gene TRBV7-2 combines with J gene TRBJ2-2; D gene uncertain. The germline CDR1 and CDR2 sequences are SGHTA and FQGNSA. V lost 5 bases and J 4 bases, leaving 11 bases between the germline ends. The length of the CDR3 is 14 residues. The CDR3 reads CASSPQYSTGELFF. CDR3 nucleotides: TGTGCCAGCAGCCCGCAATACAGCACCGGGGAGCTGTTTTTT.

The V gene is TRBV28, the J gene TRBJ1-5, with 8 bases that match TRBD1. The CDR3 has 17 amino acids. CDR1 and CDR2 (germline): MDHEN, SYDVKM. V was clipped by 8 bases and J by 1 base; unmatched bases: 13. The CDR3 loop reads CASETGAIVTSNQPQHF. The CDR3 DNA reads as TGTGCCAGCGAGACAGGGGCTATCGTTACGAGCAATCAGCCCCAGCATTTT.

The chain links TRBV4-3 to TRBJ2-7; 7 nucleotides agree with TRBD2. Germline V gives CDR1 LGHNA, CDR2 YSLEER. V was pared by 0 bases and J by 3 bases, with 11 bases of the junction left unmatched. CDR3 length: 17 amino acids. The CDR3 loop is CASSQEAASGLNYEQYF. CDR3 nucleotides: TGCGCCAGCAGCCAAGAAGCGGCTAGCGGATTGAACTACGAGCAGTACTTC.

This clone was detected only a few times. The J gene is TRBJ2-7, the V gene TRBV5-6, with D perhaps TRBD2 (6 bases). V was cut by 4 bases and J by 4 bases, with 15 bases left in between. CDR3 length: 14 residues. The germline gives CDR1 SGHDT, CDR2 YYEEEE. CDR3 region: CASSPPGGRYEQYF. The CDR3 DNA follows: TGTGCCAGCAGCCCGCCCGGGGGACGATACGAGCAGTACTTC.

This clone appeared a few times. The J gene is TRBJ1-5, the V gene TRBV28; weak D call: TRBD1 (5 bases). The ends were cut back, 4 bases at V and 4 bases at J, with 11 bases in the middle. Per germline, CDR1 MDHEN and CDR2 SYDVKM. This CDR3 spans 14 amino acids. Here the CDR3 DNA reads TGTGCCAGCAGTTCTTCTGCAGGGAATCAGCCCCAGCATTTT. Protein: CASSSSAGNQPQHF.